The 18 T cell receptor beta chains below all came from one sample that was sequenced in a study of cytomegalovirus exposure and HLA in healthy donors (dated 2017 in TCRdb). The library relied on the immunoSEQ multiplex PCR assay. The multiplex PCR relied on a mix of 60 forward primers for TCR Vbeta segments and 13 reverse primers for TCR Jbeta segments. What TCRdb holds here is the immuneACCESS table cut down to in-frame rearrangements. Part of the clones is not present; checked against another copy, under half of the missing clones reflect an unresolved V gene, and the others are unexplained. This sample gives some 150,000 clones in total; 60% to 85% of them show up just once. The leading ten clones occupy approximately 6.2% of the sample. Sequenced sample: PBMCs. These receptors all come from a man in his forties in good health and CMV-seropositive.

The DNA for the CDR3 is TGTGCCAGCAGCCCCTTCTTCAAGCCCTATGGCTACACCTTC. Protein: CASSPFFKPYGYTF. This chain uses TRBV7-2 with TRBJ1-2; D gene unclear. This CDR3 has 14 residues. Looked up from germline, CDR1 is SGHTA and CDR2 is FQGNSA. V was trimmed by 5 bases and J by 4 bases, leaving 14 bases between them.

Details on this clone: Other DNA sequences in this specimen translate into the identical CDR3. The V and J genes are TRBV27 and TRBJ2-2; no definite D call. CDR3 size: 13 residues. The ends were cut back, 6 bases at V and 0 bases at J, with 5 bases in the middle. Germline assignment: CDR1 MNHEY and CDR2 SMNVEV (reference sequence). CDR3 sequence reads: CASRSSNTGELFF. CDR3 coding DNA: TGTGCCAGCAGATCATCGAACACCGGGGAGCTGTTTTTT.

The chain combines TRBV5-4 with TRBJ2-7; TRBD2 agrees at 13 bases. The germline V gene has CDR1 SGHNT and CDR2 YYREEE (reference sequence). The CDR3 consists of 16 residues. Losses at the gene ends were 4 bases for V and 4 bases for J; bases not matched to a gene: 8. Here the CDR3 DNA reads TGTGCCAGCAGCCGAAGACTAGCGGGAGGTAGTTACGAGCAGTACTTC. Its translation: CASSRRLAGGSYEQYF.

The CDR3 bases are TGTGCCAGCAGCCCTCTGGGGGGCTATGGCTACACCTTC. As protein: CASSPLGGYGYTF. The chain links TRBV27 to TRBJ1-2; TRBD1 is a possible D gene (5 bases). V was pared by 6 bases and J by 4 bases, with 12 bases between. CDR1 is MNHEY, CDR2 SMNVEV, per germline (reference sequence). The CDR3 extends over 13 amino acids.

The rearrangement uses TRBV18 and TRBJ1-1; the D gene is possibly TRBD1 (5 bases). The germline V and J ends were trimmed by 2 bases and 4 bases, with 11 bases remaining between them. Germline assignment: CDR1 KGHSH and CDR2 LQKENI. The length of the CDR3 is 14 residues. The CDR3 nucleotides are TGTGCCAGCTCACCAGGCCAGGGCGGCACTGAAGCTTTCTTT. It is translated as CASSPGQGGTEAFF.

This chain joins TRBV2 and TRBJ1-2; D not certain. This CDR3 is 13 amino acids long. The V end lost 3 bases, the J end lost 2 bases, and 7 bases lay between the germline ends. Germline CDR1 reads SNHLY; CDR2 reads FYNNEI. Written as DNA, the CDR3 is TGTGCCAGCAGTGAGTTATTGAACTATGGCTACACCTTC. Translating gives CASSELLNYGYTF. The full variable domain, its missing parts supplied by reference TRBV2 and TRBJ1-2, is EPEVTQTPSHQVTQMGQEVILRCVPISNHLYFYWYRQILGQKVEFLVSFYNNEISEKSEIFDDQFSVERPDGSNFTLKIRSTKLEDSAMYFCASSELLNYGYTFGSGTRLTVV.

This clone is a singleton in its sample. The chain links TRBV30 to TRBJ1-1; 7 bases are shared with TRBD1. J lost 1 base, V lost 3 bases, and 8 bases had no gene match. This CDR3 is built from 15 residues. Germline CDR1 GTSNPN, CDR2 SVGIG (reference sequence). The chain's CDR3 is CAWSHMGQKNTEAFF. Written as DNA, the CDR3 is TGTGCCTGGAGCCACATGGGACAGAAGAACACTGAAGCTTTCTTT.

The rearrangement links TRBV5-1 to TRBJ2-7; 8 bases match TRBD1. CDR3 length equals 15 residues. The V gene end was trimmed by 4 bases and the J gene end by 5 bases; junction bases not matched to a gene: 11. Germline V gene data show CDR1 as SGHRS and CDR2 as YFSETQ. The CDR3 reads CASSERQGAGNEQYF. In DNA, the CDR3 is TGCGCCAGCAGCGAACGTCAGGGGGCCGGGAACGAGCAGTACTTC. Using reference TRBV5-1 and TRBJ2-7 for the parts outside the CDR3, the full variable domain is KAGVTQTPRYLIKTRGQQVTLSCSPISGHRSVSWYQQTPGQGLQFLFEYFSETQRNKGNFPGRFSGRQFSNSRSEMNVSTLELGDSALYLCASSERQGAGNEQYFGPGTRLTVT.

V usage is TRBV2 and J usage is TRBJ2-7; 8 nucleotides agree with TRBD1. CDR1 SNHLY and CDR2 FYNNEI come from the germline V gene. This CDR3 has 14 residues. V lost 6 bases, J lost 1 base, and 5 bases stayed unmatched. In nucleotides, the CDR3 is TGTGCCAGCAGCACCGGGACAGGATCCTACGAGCAGTACTTC. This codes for CASSTGTGSYEQYF. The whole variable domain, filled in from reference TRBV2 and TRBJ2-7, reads EPEVTQTPSHQVTQMGQEVILRCVPISNHLYFYWYRQILGQKVEFLVSFYNNEISEKSEIFDDQFSVERPDGSNFTLKIRSTKLEDSAMYFCASSTGTGSYEQYFGPGTRLTVT.

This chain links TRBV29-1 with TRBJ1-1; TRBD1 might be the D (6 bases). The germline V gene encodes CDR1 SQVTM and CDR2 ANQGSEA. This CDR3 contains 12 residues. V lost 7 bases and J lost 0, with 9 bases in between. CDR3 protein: CSAGGMNTEAFF. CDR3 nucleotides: TGCAGCGCTGGGGGCATGAACACTGAAGCTTTCTTT.

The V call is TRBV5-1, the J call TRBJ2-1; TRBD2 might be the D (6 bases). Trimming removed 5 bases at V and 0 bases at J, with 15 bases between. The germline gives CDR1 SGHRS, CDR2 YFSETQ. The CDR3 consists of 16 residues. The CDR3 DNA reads TGCGCCAGCAGTCGGGACTTACCCCCCTCCTACAATGAGCAGTTCTTC. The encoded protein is CASSRDLPPSYNEQFF. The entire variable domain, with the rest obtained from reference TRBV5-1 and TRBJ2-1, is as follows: KAGVTQTPRYLIKTRGQQVTLSCSPISGHRSVSWYQQTPGQGLQFLFEYFSETQRNKGNFPGRFSGRQFSNSRSEMNVSTLELGDSALYLCASSRDLPPSYNEQFFGPGTRLTVL.

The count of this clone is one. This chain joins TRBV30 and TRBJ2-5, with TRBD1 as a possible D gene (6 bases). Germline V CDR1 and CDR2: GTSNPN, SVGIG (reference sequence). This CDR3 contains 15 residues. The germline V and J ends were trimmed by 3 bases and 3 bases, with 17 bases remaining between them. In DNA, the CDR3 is TGTGCCTGGAGGTGGACAGCTCCCAGAAAAGAGACCCAGTACTTC. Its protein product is CAWRWTAPRKETQYF.

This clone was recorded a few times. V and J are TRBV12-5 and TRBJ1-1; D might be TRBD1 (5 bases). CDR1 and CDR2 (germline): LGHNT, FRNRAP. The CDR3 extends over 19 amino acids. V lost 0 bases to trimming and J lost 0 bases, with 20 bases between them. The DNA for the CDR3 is TGTGCTAGTGGTTTGGTACCTGGGGGGGGACCTACCCTGAACACTGAAGCTTTCTTT. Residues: CASGLVPGGGPTLNTEAFF.

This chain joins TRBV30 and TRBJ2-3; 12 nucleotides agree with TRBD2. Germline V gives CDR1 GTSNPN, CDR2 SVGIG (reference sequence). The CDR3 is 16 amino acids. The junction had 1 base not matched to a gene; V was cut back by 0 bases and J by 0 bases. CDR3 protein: CAWSVGTSGSTDTQYF. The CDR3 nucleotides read TGTGCCTGGAGTGTAGGGACTAGCGGGAGCACAGATACGCAGTATTTT.

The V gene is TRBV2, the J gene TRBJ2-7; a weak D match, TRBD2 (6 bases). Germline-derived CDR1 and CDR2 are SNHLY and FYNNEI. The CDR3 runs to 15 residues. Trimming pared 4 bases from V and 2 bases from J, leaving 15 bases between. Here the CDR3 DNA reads TGTGCCAGCAGTGCCCCTCCCGGGAGCCCCTACGAGCAGTACTTC. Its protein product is CASSAPPGSPYEQYF. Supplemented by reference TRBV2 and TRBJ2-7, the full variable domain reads EPEVTQTPSHQVTQMGQEVILRCVPISNHLYFYWYRQILGQKVEFLVSFYNNEISEKSEIFDDQFSVERPDGSNFTLKIRSTKLEDSAMYFCASSAPPGSPYEQYFGPGTRLTVT.

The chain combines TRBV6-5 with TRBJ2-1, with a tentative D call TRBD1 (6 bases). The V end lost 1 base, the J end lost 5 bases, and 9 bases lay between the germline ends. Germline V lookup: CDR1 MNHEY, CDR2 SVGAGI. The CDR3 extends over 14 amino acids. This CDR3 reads CASSYWDKNNEQFF. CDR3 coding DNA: TGTGCCAGCAGTTACTGGGACAAAAACAATGAGCAGTTCTTC.

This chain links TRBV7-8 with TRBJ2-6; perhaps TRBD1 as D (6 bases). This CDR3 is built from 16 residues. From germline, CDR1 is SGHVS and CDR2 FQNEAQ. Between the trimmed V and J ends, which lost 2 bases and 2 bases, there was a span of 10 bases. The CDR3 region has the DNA TGTGCCAGCAGCTTACACAGGGTGACTGGGGCCAACGTCCTGACTTTC. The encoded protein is CASSLHRVTGANVLTF.

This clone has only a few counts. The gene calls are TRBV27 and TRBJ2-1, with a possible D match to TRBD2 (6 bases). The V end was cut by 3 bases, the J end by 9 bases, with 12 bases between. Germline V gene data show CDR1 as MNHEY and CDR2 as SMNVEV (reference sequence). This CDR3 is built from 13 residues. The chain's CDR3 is CASSFRELTEQFF. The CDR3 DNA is TGTGCCAGCAGTTTTCGGGAGTTGACTGAGCAGTTCTTC.